The 10 T cell receptor beta chains listed next were all sequenced from one sample in a study of T cell responses to AZD1222 COVID-19 vaccine. The data were produced by immunoSEQ multiplex PCR, yet TCRdb's version contains in-frame clones alone and is incomplete. The sample has around 140,000 clones; around 92% are singletons. The sample consisted of peripheral blood, taken on day 0 of AZD1222 vaccination. These receptors all come from an adult in good health.

V is TRBV6-2 or TRBV6-3 and J is TRBJ2-7, with 9 bases identical to TRBD2. V lost 4 bases to trimming and J lost 6 bases; unmatched junction nucleotides: 10. The CDR3 is 15 residues long. Germline V CDR1 and CDR2: MNHEY, SVGEGT. The CDR3 sequence: CASSSVGTSRGEQYF. The CDR3 DNA reads TGTGCCAGCAGTTCCGTCGGGACTAGCCGTGGCGAGCAGTACTTC.

This chain joins TRBV6-2 or TRBV6-3 and TRBJ1-6; tentatively, D is TRBD1 (5 bases). Germline V gives CDR1 MNHEY, CDR2 SVGEGT. The CDR3 runs 20 residues. V was trimmed by 6 bases and J by 0 bases, leaving 24 bases between them. CDR3: CASSSLGTDVWSSYNSPLHF. Here the CDR3 DNA reads TGTGCCAGCAGCTCCTTGGGGACCGACGTCTGGAGCTCCTATAATTCACCCCTCCACTTT.

The chain is built from TRBV3-1 (or the pseudogene TRBV3-2) and TRBJ2-1; D is undetermined. The CDR3 is made up of 16 amino acids. V was shortened by 0 bases and J by 3 bases, with 12 bases between the two germline ends. CDR1 and CDR2 (germline): LGHDT, YNNKEL (reference sequence). CDR3 sequence (DNA): TGTGCCAGCAGCCAAGACCGGGCAGGCTACTACAATGAGCAGTTCTTC. As protein: CASSQDRAGYYNEQFF.

This chain joins TRBV16 and TRBJ2-7, with TRBD1 identical over 11 bases. Trimming cost V 4 bases and J 3 bases; bases outside gene matches: 5. Germline V gene sequence: CDR1 KGHSY, CDR2 FQNENV. The CDR3 consists of 15 residues. The CDR3 protein is CASSRGQGAVYEQYF. CDR3 nucleotide sequence: TGTGCCAGCAGCCGTGGACAGGGGGCCGTCTACGAGCAGTACTTC. The full variable domain, its missing parts supplied by reference TRBV16 and TRBJ2-7, is GEEVAQTPKHLVRGEGQKAKLYCAPIKGHSYVFWYQQVLKNEFKFLISFQNENVFDETGMPKERFSAKCLPNSPCSLEIQATKLEDSAVYFCASSRGQGAVYEQYFGPGTRLTVT.

This chain uses TRBV11-2 with TRBJ2-1; 13 bases agree with TRBD2. The CDR3 length is 15 residues. Germline assignment: CDR1 SGHAT and CDR2 FQNNGV. V trimming: 5 bases; J trimming: 8 bases; junction bases outside the gene matches: 6. This CDR3 reads CASSQRTSGSDEQFF. Here the CDR3 DNA reads TGTGCCAGCAGCCAAAGGACTAGCGGGAGTGATGAGCAGTTCTTC.

The DNA of the CDR3 is TGTGCCAGCAGGATACGGGTGGGGGAGCCAAACAATGAGCAGTTCTTC. Protein: CASRIRVGEPNNEQFF. V usage is TRBV7-2 and J usage is TRBJ2-1; perhaps D is TRBD1 or TRBD2 (5 bases each). The germline V and J ends were trimmed by 6 bases and 5 bases, with 20 bases remaining between them. From germline, CDR1 is SGHTA and CDR2 FQGNSA. CDR3 length: 16 amino acids.

The rearrangement uses TRBV23-1 and TRBJ2-4, with D possibly matching TRBD2 (6 bases). TRBV23-1 is designated an ORF whose function remains uncertain. The CDR3 totals 18 residues. Trimming left V 0 bases short and J 0 bases short, with 15 bases between. Here the CDR3 DNA reads TGCGCCAGCAGTCAATCTCGCGGGGACCACCTAGCCAAAAACATTCAGTACTTC. The encoded protein is CASSQSRGDHLAKNIQYF.

The chain has TRBV3-1 (or the pseudogene TRBV3-2) and TRBJ2-4; tentatively, D is TRBD2 (6 bases). CDR1 and CDR2 (germline): LGHDT, YNNKEL (reference sequence). V was clipped by 4 bases and J by 1 base, with 11 bases between them. The CDR3 has 15 amino acids. CDR3 DNA sequence: TGTGCCAGCAGCCGCGGGGCGACGGCCAAAAACATTCAGTACTTC. Encoded protein: CASSRGATAKNIQYF.

The chain couples TRBV7-2 to TRBJ2-3; tentatively, D is TRBD1 (6 bases). Germline lookup yields CDR1 SGHTA and CDR2 FQGNSA. The CDR3 has 15 residues. The germline V and J ends were trimmed by 5 bases and 1 base, with 13 bases remaining between them. CDR3 loop: CASSVYSGGTDTQYF. DNA for the CDR3: TGTGCCAGCAGCGTTTACTCAGGGGGCACAGATACGCAGTATTTT.

V usage is TRBV28 and J usage is TRBJ2-2, with D uncertain. V was trimmed by 8 bases and J by 3 bases, leaving 7 bases between them. Germline lookup yields CDR1 MDHEN and CDR2 SYDVKM. CDR3 length: 12 amino acids. CDR3 bases: TGTGCCAGCGGAACTTACACCGGGGAGCTGTTTTTT. Translated, it gives CASGTYTGELFF.